The next 22 T cell receptor beta chains were all read from a single sample in a study of cytomegalovirus exposure and HLA in healthy donors. The PCR used 60 Vbeta and 13 Jbeta primers. The protocol was immunoSEQ multiplex PCR, while the TCRdb copy is restricted to in-frame clones and leaves out a portion. The sample gives 150,000 to 200,000 clones, around three quarters of which show up once; roughly 1.9% is in the top ten. Material: PBMCs. All receptors come from a woman in her twenties or thirties in good health and CMV-seropositive.

The V call is TRBV5-1, the J call TRBJ2-3, with D unresolved. Per germline, CDR1 SGHRS and CDR2 YFSETQ. V was trimmed by 1 base and J by 0 bases, leaving 9 bases between them. The CDR3 extends over 15 amino acids. The DNA for the CDR3 is TGCGCCAGCAGCTTGACTGTCCCTAGCACAGATACGCAGTATTTT. Amino acid sequence: CASSLTVPSTDTQYF.

This clone was counted a single time. The V and J genes are TRBV11-2 and TRBJ1-1, with D perhaps matching TRBD1 (5 bases). V lost 1 base and J 1 base, leaving 7 bases between the germline ends. The CDR3 is made up of 14 amino acids. The V gene's germline CDR1 is SGHAT and CDR2 FQNNGV. The CDR3 bases are TGTGCCAGCAGCTTAGCCGGGGGGAACACTGAAGCTTTCTTT. It encodes CASSLAGGNTEAFF.

This clone has a handful of counts. The gene calls are TRBV28 and TRBJ2-2; D uncertain. Germline loops: CDR1 MDHEN, CDR2 SYDVKM. V lost 10 bases, J lost 6 bases, and 12 bases lay in between. The CDR3 has 12 amino acids. The CDR3 DNA follows: TGTGCCAACGCCAGAGGTTCCGGGGAGCTGTTTTTT. This encodes CANARGSGELFF.

The chain joins TRBV7-7 to TRBJ2-2, with 7 nucleotides matching TRBD1. The CDR3 is 16 amino acids. J was trimmed by 2 bases and V by 4 bases; bases with no gene match: 7. CDR1 SSHAT and CDR2 FNYEAQ come from the germline V gene (reference sequence). The CDR3 DNA sequence: TGTGCCAGCAGCTCGTGGACAGGTGACAACACCGGGGAGCTGTTTTTT. Protein sequence: CASSSWTGDNTGELFF.

The V and J genes are TRBV5-1 and TRBJ2-5, with 11 bases matching TRBD2. The CDR3 length is 16 residues. The V gene's germline CDR1 is SGHRS and CDR2 YFSETQ. Unmatched junction bases numbered 10, after V lost 4 bases and J lost 5 bases. CDR3 sequence (DNA): TGCGCCAGCAGCATGGGACTAGCGGATCGACGGGAGACCCAGTACTTC. Translation gives CASSMGLADRRETQYF.

The chain uses TRBV7-2 and TRBJ1-1, with 7 positions matching TRBD1. The CDR3 is 16 amino acids. J lost 0 bases, V lost 5 bases, and 9 bases had no gene match. From germline, CDR1 is SGHTA and CDR2 FQGNSA. DNA for the CDR3: TGTGCCAGCAGCCCCGGGACAGTCCTCATGAACACTGAAGCTTTCTTT. Amino acids: CASSPGTVLMNTEAFF.

This chain links TRBV25-1 with TRBJ1-2, with 11 bases identical to TRBD1. This CDR3 is built from 17 residues. Germline assignment: CDR1 MGHDK and CDR2 SYGVNS. Germline trimming cut 5 bases from V and 5 bases from J; bases unmatched to any gene: 13. This chain's CDR3 is CASSPGTGGFSLYGYTF. The CDR3 DNA follows: TGTGCCAGCAGTCCCGGGACAGGGGGGTTTTCGTTGTATGGCTACACCTTC.

This chain connects TRBV7-9 to TRBJ1-2; TRBD1 matches at 8 bases. The CDR3 is 14 amino acids. V was pared by 4 bases and J by 8 bases, with 9 bases of the junction left unmatched. Germline CDR1 and CDR2: SEHNR and FQNEAQ (reference sequence). CDR3 sequence (DNA): TGTGCCAGCAGCTCCGCCGGACAGGGAAAAGGCTACACCTTC. The encoded protein is CASSSAGQGKGYTF.

The J gene is TRBJ1-1, the V gene TRBV6-5; D call uncertain. The CDR3 totals 13 residues. V was trimmed by 6 bases and J by 1 base, leaving 9 bases between them. CDR1 and CDR2 from the germline V gene are MNHEY and SVGAGI. The CDR3 here is CASSRTRNTEAFF. CDR3 nucleotides: TGTGCCAGCAGCCGCACACGGAACACTGAAGCTTTCTTT.

Only one count was recorded for this clone. The V gene is TRBV10-1, the J gene TRBJ2-7; 10 nucleotides match TRBD1. The CDR3 has 12 residues. Germline CDR1 and CDR2: WNHNN and SYGVQD (reference sequence). With V trimmed by 7 bases and J by 5 bases, 2 bases remained unmatched. The CDR3 DNA follows: TGCGCCAGCAAGGGGACAGGGGACGAGCAGTACTTC. The encoded protein is CASKGTGDEQYF.

This clone has only a few counts. The V and J genes are TRBV30 and TRBJ1-1, with D hard to call. The CDR3 covers 11 residues. The ends were cut back, 8 bases at V and 7 bases at J, with 14 bases in the middle. From germline, CDR1 is GTSNPN and CDR2 SVGIG (reference sequence). For the CDR3, the DNA is TGTGCCAGATGGAGCGGGAATGAAGCTTTCTTT. As protein: CARWSGNEAFF. Combining the CDR3 with reference TRBV30 and TRBJ1-1 gives the whole variable domain SQTIHQWPATLVQPVGSPLSLECTVEGTSNPNLYWYRQAAGRGLQLLFYSVGIGQISSEVPQNLSASRPQDRQFILSSKKLLLSDSGFYLCARWSGNEAFFGQGTRLTVV.

V gene TRBV9 combines with J gene TRBJ2-1; 8 bases line up with TRBD2. Germline CDR1 is SGDLS and CDR2 is YYNGEE. The CDR3 spans 14 residues. V shed 3 bases, J shed 12 bases, and the junction held 11 bases outside the gene matches. In DNA form, the CDR3 reads TGTGCCAGCAGCGGAACTAGCGGAGCGGGGTCGCAGTTCTTC. This gives the protein CASSGTSGAGSQFF.

The chain uses TRBV7-6 and TRBJ2-1, with D maybe TRBD2 (6 bases). The germline V gene has CDR1 SGHVS and CDR2 FNYEAQ. CDR3 length equals 17 residues. V lost 1 base and J lost 0, with 13 bases in between. The CDR3 loop is CASSLEPGRSSYNEQFF. DNA of the CDR3: TGTGCCAGCAGCTTAGAGCCCGGGAGAAGCTCCTACAATGAGCAGTTCTTC.

The V call is TRBV6-1, the J call TRBJ1-1, with unresolved D. Trimming stripped 10 bases from V and 7 bases from J, with 4 bases between. The CDR3 covers 8 residues. In germline, CDR1 is MNHNS, CDR2 SASEGT. The CDR3 here is CATREAFF. CDR3 nucleotides: TGTGCCACCCGTGAAGCTTTCTTT.

As DNA, the CDR3 is TGCGCCAGCAGCCAAGAAAAGACGGGTGTCCTATATGGCTACACCTTC. It codes for CASSQEKTGVLYGYTF. The V and J genes are TRBV4-3 and TRBJ1-2; no reliable D call. V was shortened by 0 bases and J by 5 bases, with 16 bases between the two germline ends. The CDR3 spans 16 residues. The germline gives CDR1 LGHNA, CDR2 YSLEER.

This chain uses TRBV5-6 with TRBJ1-2; TRBD1 agrees at 8 bases. The CDR3 consists of 14 residues. CDR1 is SGHDT and CDR2 is YYEEEE in the germline V gene. V lost 5 bases and J lost 6; bases outside the gene matches: 9. The CDR3: CASSTISGGDGYTF. CDR3 sequence (DNA): TGTGCCAGCAGTACTATTTCAGGGGGCGATGGCTACACCTTC.

The genes are TRBV7-8 and TRBJ2-5, with 7 positions matching TRBD1. The J call may not be correct, given that the DNA end is closer to TRBJ2-7. The CDR3 loop spans 15 amino acids. Germline CDR1 is SGHVS and CDR2 is FQNEAQ. CDR3 amino acids: CASSGPGQSSYEQYF. The CDR3 DNA reads as TGTGCCAGCAGTGGCCCGGGACAGAGCTCCTACGAGCAGTACTTC.

To note about this clone: This CDR3 is also generated by other DNA sequences in the sample. The V gene is TRBV5-1, the J gene TRBJ1-2, with D perhaps matching TRBD1 (5 bases). The CDR3 length is 13 residues. Germline values: CDR1 SGHRS, CDR2 YFSETQ. The ends were cut back, 3 bases at V and 3 bases at J, with 9 bases in the middle. The chain's CDR3 is CASSSQGDYGYTF. CDR3 in DNA: TGCGCCAGCAGCTCTCAGGGTGACTATGGCTACACCTTC.

This clone was detected once. The chain combines TRBV5-1 with TRBJ2-2; TRBD1 matches at 10 bases. Germline CDR1 SGHRS, CDR2 YFSETQ. The junction had 3 bases not matched to a gene; V was cut back by 4 bases and J by 3 bases. CDR3 length equals 15 residues. In DNA form, the CDR3 reads TGCGCCAGCAGCCAAGACAGGGGGCACACCGGGGAGCTGTTTTTT. Its translation: CASSQDRGHTGELFF.

This sequence joins TRBV29-1 and TRBJ2-3; TRBD2 matches at 14 bases. Germline V gives CDR1 SQVTM, CDR2 ANQGSEA. The CDR3 runs to 14 residues. V lost 7 bases, J lost 9 bases, and 9 bases stayed unmatched. This CDR3 reads CSALGLAGGGTQYF. In DNA, the CDR3 is TGCAGCGCCCTAGGACTAGCGGGAGGAGGAACGCAGTATTTT.

The chain uses TRBV5-1 and TRBJ2-2; the D is unclear. The germline gives CDR1 SGHRS, CDR2 YFSETQ. V was clipped by 0 bases and J by 3 bases, with 9 bases between them. The CDR3 totals 15 residues. CDR3 in DNA: TGCGCCAGCAGCTTGGTGCGGTACGACACCGGGGAGCTGTTTTTT. Protein: CASSLVRYDTGELFF.

J is TRBJ2-2 and V is TRBV10-3; D uncertain. Trimming took 11 bases from V and 2 from J, leaving 12 bases between them. Looked up from germline, CDR1 is ENHRY and CDR2 is SYGVKD. The CDR3 runs 13 residues. The CDR3 DNA follows: TGTGCCGTTGGCGACTCTAACACCGGGGAGCTGTTTTTT. Translating it yields CAVGDSNTGELFF.